The sequence of this T cell receptor (beta chain) was determined in a study of response to subunit inactivated influenza vaccine. Study observations and caveats: After each seasonal influenza vaccination, few new T cells are recruited, the authors suggested.

This clonotype was counted at least ten times. What it binds is not known. TCRdb passed the RT-PCR reads through MiXCR, listing each CDR3 protein once. In the table there are 500,000 to 600,000 distinct CDR3 sequences, 10% to 15% of which are singletons. This specimen consisted of PBMCs from blood, obtained 45 days after vaccination. The TCR sequence derives from a man aged 50-60 years who received an inactivated influenza vaccine.

The CDR3 DNA reads TGTGCCAGCAGCTGGGGGGGGACGGCAGACCAAGCTTTCTTT. As protein: CASSWGGTADQAFF. The gene calls are TRBV5-6 and TRBJ1-1; perhaps TRBD1 as D (5 bases). V was pared by 3 bases and J by 9 bases, with 18 bases between. The CDR3 is 14 residues long. CDR1 is SGHDT and CDR2 is YYEEEE in the germline V gene.